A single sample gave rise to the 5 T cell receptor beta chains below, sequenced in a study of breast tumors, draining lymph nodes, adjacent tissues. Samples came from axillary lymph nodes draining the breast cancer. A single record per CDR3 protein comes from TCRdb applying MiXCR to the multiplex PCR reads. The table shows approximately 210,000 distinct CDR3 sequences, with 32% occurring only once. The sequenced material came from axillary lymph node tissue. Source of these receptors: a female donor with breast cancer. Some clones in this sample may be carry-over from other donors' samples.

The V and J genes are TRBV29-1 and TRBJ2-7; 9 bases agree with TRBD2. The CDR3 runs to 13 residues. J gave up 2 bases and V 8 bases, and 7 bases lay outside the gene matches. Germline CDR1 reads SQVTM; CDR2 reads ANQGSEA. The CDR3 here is CSQVASGTYEQYF. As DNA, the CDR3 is TGCAGCCAAGTTGCTAGCGGGACCTACGAGCAGTACTTC.

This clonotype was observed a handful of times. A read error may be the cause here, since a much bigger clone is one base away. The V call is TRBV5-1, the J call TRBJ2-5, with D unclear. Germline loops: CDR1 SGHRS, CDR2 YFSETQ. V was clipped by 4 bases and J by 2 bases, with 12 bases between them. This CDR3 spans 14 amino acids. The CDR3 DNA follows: TGCGCCAGCAGCCTCCGACCGTCACAAGAGACCCAGTACTTC. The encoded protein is CASSLRPSQETQYF.

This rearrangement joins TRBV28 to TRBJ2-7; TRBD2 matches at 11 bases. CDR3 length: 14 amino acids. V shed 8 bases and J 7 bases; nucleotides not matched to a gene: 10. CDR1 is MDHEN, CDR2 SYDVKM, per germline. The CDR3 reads CASESGLADSEQYF. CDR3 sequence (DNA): TGTGCCAGCGAATCGGGACTAGCGGATAGTGAGCAGTACTTC. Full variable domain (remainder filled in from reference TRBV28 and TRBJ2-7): DVKVTQSSRYLVKRTGEKVFLECVQDMDHENMFWYRQDPGLGLRLIYFSYDVKMKEKGDIPEGYSVSREKKERFSLILESASTNQTSMYLCASESGLADSEQYFGPGTRLTVT.

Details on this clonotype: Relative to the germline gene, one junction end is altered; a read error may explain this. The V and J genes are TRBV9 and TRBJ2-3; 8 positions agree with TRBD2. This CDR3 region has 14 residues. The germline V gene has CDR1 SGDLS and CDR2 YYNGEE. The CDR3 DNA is TGTGCCAGCAGCACGAGCGGGAGAGCAGATACGCAGTCTTTT. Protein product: CASSTSGRADTQSF.

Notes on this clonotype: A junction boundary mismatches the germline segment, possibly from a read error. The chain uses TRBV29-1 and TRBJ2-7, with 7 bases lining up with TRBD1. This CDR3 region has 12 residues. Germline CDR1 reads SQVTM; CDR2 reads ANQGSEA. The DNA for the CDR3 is TGCAGCGCTGAATCGACAGGGCGCGAGCAGCACTTC. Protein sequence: CSAESTGREQHF.